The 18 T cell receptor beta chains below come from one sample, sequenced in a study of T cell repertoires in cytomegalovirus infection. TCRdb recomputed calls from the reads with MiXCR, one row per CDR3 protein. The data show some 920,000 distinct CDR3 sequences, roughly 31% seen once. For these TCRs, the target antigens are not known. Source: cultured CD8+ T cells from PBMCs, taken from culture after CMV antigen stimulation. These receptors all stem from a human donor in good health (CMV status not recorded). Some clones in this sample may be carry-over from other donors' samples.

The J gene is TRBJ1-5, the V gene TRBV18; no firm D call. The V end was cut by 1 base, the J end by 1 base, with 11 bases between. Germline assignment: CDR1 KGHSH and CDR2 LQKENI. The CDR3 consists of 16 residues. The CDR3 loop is CASSPRSVESNQPQHF. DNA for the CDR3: TGTGCCAGCTCACCACGCTCGGTGGAAAGCAATCAGCCCCAGCATTTT.

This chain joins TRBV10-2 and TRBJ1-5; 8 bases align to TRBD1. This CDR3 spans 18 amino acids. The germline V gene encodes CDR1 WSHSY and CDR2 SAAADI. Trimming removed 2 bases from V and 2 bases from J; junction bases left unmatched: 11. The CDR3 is CASSEDRGWSMGNQPQHF. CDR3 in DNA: TGCGCCAGCAGTGAGGACAGGGGTTGGAGTATGGGCAATCAGCCCCAGCATTTT.

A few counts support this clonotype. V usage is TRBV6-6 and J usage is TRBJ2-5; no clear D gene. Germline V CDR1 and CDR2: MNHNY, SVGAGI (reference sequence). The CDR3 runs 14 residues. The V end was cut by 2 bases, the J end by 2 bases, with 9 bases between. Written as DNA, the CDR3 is TGTGCCAGCAGTTACCTTCCACCGCAAGAGACCCAGTACTTC. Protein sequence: CASSYLPPQETQYF.

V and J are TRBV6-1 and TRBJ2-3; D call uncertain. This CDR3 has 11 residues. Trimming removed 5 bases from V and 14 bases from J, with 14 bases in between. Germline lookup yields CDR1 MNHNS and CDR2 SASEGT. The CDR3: CASSYPGPRYF. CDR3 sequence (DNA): TGTGCCAGCAGTTACCCCGGTCCTAGGTATTTT.

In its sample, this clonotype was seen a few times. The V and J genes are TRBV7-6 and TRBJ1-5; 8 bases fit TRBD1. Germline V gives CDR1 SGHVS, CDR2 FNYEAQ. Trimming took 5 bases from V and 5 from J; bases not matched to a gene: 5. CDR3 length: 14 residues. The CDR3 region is CASSPRTGYQPQHF. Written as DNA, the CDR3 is TGTGCCAGCAGCCCCCGGACAGGGTATCAGCCCCAGCATTTT.

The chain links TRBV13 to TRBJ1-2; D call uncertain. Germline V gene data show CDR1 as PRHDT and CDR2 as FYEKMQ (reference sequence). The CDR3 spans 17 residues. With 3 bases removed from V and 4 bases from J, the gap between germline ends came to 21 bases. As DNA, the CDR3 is TGTGCCAGCAGCTTTCAAGGACTGTCACCCCGAAGCTATGGCTACACCTTC. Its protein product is CASSFQGLSPRSYGYTF.

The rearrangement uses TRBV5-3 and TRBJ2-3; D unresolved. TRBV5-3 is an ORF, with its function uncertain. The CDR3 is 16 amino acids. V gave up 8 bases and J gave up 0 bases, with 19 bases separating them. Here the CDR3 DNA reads TGTGCCAGCAGCCTAAGGATCCGGATTAGCACAGATACGCAGTATTTT. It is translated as CASSLRIRISTDTQYF.

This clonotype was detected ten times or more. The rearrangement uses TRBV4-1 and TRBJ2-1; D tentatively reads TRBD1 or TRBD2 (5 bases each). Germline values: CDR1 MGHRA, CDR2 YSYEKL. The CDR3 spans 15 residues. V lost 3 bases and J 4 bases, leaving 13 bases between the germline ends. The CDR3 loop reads CASSHFGAEYNEQFF. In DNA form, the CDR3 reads TGCGCCAGCAGCCATTTCGGGGCGGAATACAATGAGCAGTTCTTC.

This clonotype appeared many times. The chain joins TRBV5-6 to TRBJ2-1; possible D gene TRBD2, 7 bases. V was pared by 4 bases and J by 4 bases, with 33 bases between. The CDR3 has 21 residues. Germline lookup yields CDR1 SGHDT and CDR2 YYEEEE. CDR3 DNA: TGTGCCAGCAGCCCCGGCCTGTGGGATCTGCGGGGGCGTGTTAAATACAATGAGCAGTTCTTC. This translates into CASSPGLWDLRGRVKYNEQFF. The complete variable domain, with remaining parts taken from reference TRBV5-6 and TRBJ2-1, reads DAGVTQSPTHLIKTRGQQVTLRCSPKSGHDTVSWYQQALGQGPQFIFQYYEEEERQRGNFPDRFSGHQFPNYSSELNVNALLLGDSALYLCASSPGLWDLRGRVKYNEQFFGPGTRLTVL.

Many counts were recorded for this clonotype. This CDR3 is CASMHSSYNEQFF. The CDR3 DNA reads as TGTGCCAGCATGCATAGCTCCTACAATGAGCAGTTCTTC. This chain joins TRBV7-9 and TRBJ2-1, with D hard to call. The CDR3 covers 13 residues. Germline V gene lookup returns CDR1 SEHNR and CDR2 FQNEAQ (reference sequence). V lost 7 bases to trimming and J lost 0 bases, with 7 bases between them.

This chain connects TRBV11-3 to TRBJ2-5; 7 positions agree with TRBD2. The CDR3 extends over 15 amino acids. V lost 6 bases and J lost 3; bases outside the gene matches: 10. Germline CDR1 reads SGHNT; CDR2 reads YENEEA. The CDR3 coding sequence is TGTGCCAGCAGTCAACGATGGGAGGGAGAAGAGACCCAGTACTTC. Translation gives CASSQRWEGEETQYF. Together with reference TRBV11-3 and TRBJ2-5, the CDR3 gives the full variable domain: EAGVVQSPRYKIIEKKQPVAFWCNPISGHNTLYWYLQNLGQGPELLIRYENEEAVDDSQLPKDRFSAERLKGVDSTLKIQPAELGDSAVYLCASSQRWEGEETQYFGPGTRLLVL.

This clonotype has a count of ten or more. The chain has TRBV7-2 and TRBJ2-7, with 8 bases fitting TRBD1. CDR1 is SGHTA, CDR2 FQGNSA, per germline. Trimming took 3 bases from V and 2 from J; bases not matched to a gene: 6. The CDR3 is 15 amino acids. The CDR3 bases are TGTGCCAGCAGCTTTATCGGGACAGGTGCCTACGAGCAGTACTTC. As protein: CASSFIGTGAYEQYF.

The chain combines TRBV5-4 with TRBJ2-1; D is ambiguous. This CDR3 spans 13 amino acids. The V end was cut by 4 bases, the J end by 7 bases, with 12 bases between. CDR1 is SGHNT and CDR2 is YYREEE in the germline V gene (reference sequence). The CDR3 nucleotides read TGTGCCAGCAGCCCACCCCCCGGGAATGAGCAGTTCTTC. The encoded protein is CASSPPPGNEQFF.

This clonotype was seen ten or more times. As DNA, the CDR3 is TGTGCCAGCGGGGCAGGGGGCATCAATCAGCCCCAGCATTTT. Protein sequence: CASGAGGINQPQHF. V usage is TRBV6-2 or TRBV6-3 and J usage is TRBJ1-5; TRBD1 aligns across 8 bases. Germline V CDR1 and CDR2: MNHEY, SVGEGT. The junction had 6 bases not matched to a gene; V was cut back by 8 bases and J by 3 bases. The length of the CDR3 is 14 residues.

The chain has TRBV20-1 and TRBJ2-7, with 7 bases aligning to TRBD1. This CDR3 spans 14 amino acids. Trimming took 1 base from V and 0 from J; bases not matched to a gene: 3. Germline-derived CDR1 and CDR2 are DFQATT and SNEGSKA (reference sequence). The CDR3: CSARGTGLSYEQYV. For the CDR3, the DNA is TGCAGTGCTAGAGGGACAGGCCTCTCCTACGAGCAGTACGTC.

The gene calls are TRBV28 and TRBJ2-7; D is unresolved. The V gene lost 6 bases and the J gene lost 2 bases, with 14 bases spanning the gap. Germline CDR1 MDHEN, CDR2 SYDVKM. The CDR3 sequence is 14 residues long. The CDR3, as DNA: TGTGCCAGCAGCCCAAGGGCGTTCACCTACGAGCAGTACTTC. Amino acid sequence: CASSPRAFTYEQYF.

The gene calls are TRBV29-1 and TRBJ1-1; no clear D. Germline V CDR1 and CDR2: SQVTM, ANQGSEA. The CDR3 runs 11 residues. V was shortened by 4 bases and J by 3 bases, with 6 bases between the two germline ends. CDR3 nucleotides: TGCAGCGTTGGATGGGACACTGAAGCTTTCTTT. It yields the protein CSVGWDTEAFF.

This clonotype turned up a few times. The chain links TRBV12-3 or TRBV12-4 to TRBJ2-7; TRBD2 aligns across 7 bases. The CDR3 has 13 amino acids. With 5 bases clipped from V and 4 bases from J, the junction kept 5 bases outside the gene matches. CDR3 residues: CASSPGLLYEQYF. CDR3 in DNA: TGTGCCAGCAGTCCGGGACTACTTTACGAGCAGTACTTC.